These 10 T cell receptor beta chains share one sample of origin, sequenced in a study of blood T cells in healthy people across ages. Primers used in a second PCR of about 6 to 11 cycles were a sample-barcoded 5' primer and a J-beta primer mix. TCRdb re-called the 5' RACE reads through MiXCR, storing one row per CDR3 protein. Of about 900,000 distinct CDR3 sequences in the sample, about 48% were seen once. Sequences were obtained from blood. The receptors here all came from a man aged 25-45 years in good health.

The gene calls are TRBV5-1 and TRBJ2-3; 9 nucleotides align to TRBD1. This CDR3 has 16 amino acids. Germline CDR1 reads SGHRS; CDR2 reads YFSETQ. The ends lost 4 bases at V and 3 bases at J; junction bases unmatched: 9. CDR3 region: CASSLTGTGLTDTQYF. The CDR3 region has the DNA TGCGCCAGCAGCCTCACCGGGACAGGGCTAACAGATACGCAGTATTTT.

The chain is built from TRBV3-1 and TRBJ2-4; 9 positions agree with TRBD2. Trimming removed 0 bases from V and 0 bases from J; junction bases left unmatched: 9. In germline, CDR1 is LGHDT, CDR2 YNNKEL (reference sequence). The CDR3 consists of 19 residues. CDR3 sequence reads: CASSQDAAASGIAKNIQYF. CDR3 sequence (DNA): TGTGCCAGCAGCCAAGATGCGGCGGCTAGCGGGATAGCCAAAAACATTCAGTACTTC.

This clonotype was found a few times. Its ends do not fully match the called genes, so a read error is possible. The chain links TRBV7-7 to TRBJ2-5, with 9 bases lining up with TRBD1. Per germline, CDR1 SSHAT and CDR2 FNYEAQ (reference sequence). CDR3 length: 15 residues. The CDR3 region is CASSLDTGGAETQYF. CDR3 bases: TGTGCTAGCAGCTTAGACACAGGGGGCGCAGAGACCCAGTACTTC. The variable domain in full, completed from reference TRBV7-7 and TRBJ2-5, reads GAGVSQSPRYKVTKRGQDVTLRCDPISSHATLYWYQQALGQGPEFLTYFNYEAQPDKSGLPSDRFSAERPEGSISTLTIQRTEQRDSAMYRCASSLDTGGAETQYFGPGTRLLVL.

In this sample, this clonotype turned up once. This chain links TRBV4-2 with TRBJ2-1; D is unclear. Trimming stripped 5 bases from V and 0 bases from J, with 8 bases between. This CDR3 comprises 14 residues. CDR1 and CDR2 (germline): LGHNA, YNFKEQ. CDR3 residues: CASSTASSYNEQFF. CDR3 DNA: TGTGCCAGCAGCACGGCGAGCTCCTACAATGAGCAGTTCTTC.

This clonotype came up a few times. This chain connects TRBV6-2 or TRBV6-3 to TRBJ2-1; TRBD1 might be the D (6 bases). The CDR3 has 11 amino acids. The germline gives CDR1 MNHEY, CDR2 SVGEGT. V dropped 11 bases and J dropped 15 bases, with 20 bases sitting between them. The CDR3 bases are TGTGCCGCAAGCAGCAGGGGCGTTATGTTCTTC. Amino acids: CAASSRGVMFF.

The chain carries TRBV24-1 and TRBJ2-1, with 8 bases matching TRBD1. V shed 3 bases, J shed 9 bases, and the junction held 6 bases outside the gene matches. This CDR3 comprises 14 residues. The V gene's germline CDR1 is KGHDR and CDR2 SFDVKD. The CDR3 nucleotides read TGTGCCACCAGTGATCGGACAGGGTTGGGTGAGCAGTTCTTC. It yields the protein CATSDRTGLGEQFF.

In this sample, this clonotype turned up a few times. The chain employs TRBV6-2 or TRBV6-3 and TRBJ2-1, with a weak D call TRBD2 (7 bases). V lost 4 bases, J lost 7 bases, and 23 bases lay in between. CDR3 length: 17 amino acids. Germline V gene data show CDR1 as MNHEY and CDR2 as SVGEGT. The CDR3 sequence: CASSSYLGTGGGNEQFF. The DNA for the CDR3 is TGTGCCAGCAGTTCCTACCTCGGAACGGGGGGCGGGAATGAGCAGTTCTTC.

The gene calls are TRBV7-2 and TRBJ1-2; D gene ambiguous. This CDR3 spans 13 amino acids. Trimming shortened V by 5 bases and J by 4 bases, and 11 bases separated the two germline ends. CDR1 is SGHTA and CDR2 is FQGNSA in the germline V gene. Here the CDR3 DNA reads TGTGCCAGCAGCCCTGGCAGCCCCTATGGCTACACCTTC. Translated, it gives CASSPGSPYGYTF. Based on the CDR3 plus reference TRBV7-2 and TRBJ1-2, the full variable domain is GAGVSQSPSNKVTEKGKDVELRCDPISGHTALYWYRQSLGQGLEFLIYFQGNSAPDKSGLPSDRFSAERTGGSVSTLTIQRTQQEDSAVYLCASSPGSPYGYTFGSGTRLTVV.

The chain joins TRBV4-1 to TRBJ2-7; 10 nucleotides line up with TRBD2. The CDR3 sequence is 16 residues long. Germline values: CDR1 MGHRA, CDR2 YSYEKL. V gave up 3 bases and J gave up 2 bases; unmatched junction bases: 7. CDR3 amino acids: CASSHASGGEAYEQYF. In nucleotides, the CDR3 is TGCGCCAGCAGCCATGCTAGCGGGGGTGAGGCCTACGAGCAGTACTTC.

The J gene is TRBJ2-7, the V gene TRBV28; 11 bases line up with TRBD2. The V and J ends lost 5 bases and 0 bases, in that order; junction bases with no gene match: 3. Germline V gene data show CDR1 as MDHEN and CDR2 as SYDVKM. This CDR3 has 15 amino acids. For the CDR3, the DNA is TGTGCCAGCAGTATTAGCGGGGGGGCCTCCTACGAGCAGTACTTC. This codes for CASSISGGASYEQYF. Based on the CDR3 plus reference TRBV28 and TRBJ2-7, the full variable domain is DVKVTQSSRYLVKRTGEKVFLECVQDMDHENMFWYRQDPGLGLRLIYFSYDVKMKEKGDIPEGYSVSREKKERFSLILESASTNQTSMYLCASSISGGASYEQYFGPGTRLTVT.